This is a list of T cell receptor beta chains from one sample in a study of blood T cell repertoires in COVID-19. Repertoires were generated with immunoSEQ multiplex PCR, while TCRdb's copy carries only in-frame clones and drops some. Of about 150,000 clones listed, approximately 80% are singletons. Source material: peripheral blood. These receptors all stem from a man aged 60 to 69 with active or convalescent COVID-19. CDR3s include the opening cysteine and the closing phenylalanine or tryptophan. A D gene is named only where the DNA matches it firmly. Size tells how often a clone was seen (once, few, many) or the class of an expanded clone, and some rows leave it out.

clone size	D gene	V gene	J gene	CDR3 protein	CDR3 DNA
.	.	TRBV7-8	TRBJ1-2	CASSDIWEGLGDGYTF	TGTGCCAGCAGCGACATTTGGGAGGGGTTGGGGGATGGCTACACCTTC
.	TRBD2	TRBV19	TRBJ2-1	CASKRVAGGPGEQFF	TGTGCCAGTAAGAGGGTAGCGGGAGGGCCGGGTGAGCAGTTCTTC
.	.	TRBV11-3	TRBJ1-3	CASSLTGGNTIYF	TGTGCCAGCAGCCTCACAGGGGGAAACACCATATATTTT
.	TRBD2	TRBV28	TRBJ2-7	CASSTGTSGYTYEQYF	TGTGCCAGCAGTACCGGGACTAGCGGGTATACCTACGAGCAGTACTTC
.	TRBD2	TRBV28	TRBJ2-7	CASTRGLAGSYEQYF	TGTGCCAGCACCCGGGGACTAGCGGGCTCCTACGAGCAGTACTTC
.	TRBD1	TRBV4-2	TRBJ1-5	CASSQVLTGTGGNQPQHF	TGTGCCAGCAGCCAAGTCCTAACCGGGACAGGGGGCAATCAGCCCCAGCATTTT
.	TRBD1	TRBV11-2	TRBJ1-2	CASSDYRGRVYGYTF	TGTGCCAGCAGCGATTACAGGGGGCGGGTCTATGGCTACACCTTC
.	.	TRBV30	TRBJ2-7	CAWSVQISYEQYF	TGTGCCTGGAGTGTCCAGATTTCCTACGAGCAGTACTTC
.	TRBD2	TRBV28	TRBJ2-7	CASSSGGEANEQYF	TGTGCCAGCAGTTCCGGGGGGGAGGCGAACGAGCAGTACTTC
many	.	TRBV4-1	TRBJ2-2	CASSHGVLRRIANTGELFF	TGCGCCAGCAGCCACGGAGTTTTGAGACGCATAGCGAACACCGGGGAGCTGTTTTTT
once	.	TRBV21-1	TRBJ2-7	CASSKGRGTAYEQYF	TGTGCCAGCAGCAAAGGAAGGGGGACAGCCTACGAGCAGTACTTC
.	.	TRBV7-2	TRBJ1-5	CASSLAAGGNQPQHF	TGTGCCAGCAGCTTAGCGGCAGGGGGCAATCAGCCCCAGCATTTT
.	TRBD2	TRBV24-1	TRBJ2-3	CATSSGSSDTQYF	TGTGCCACCAGTAGCGGGAGCTCAGATACGCAGTATTTT
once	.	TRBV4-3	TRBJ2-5	CASSPRAGAPETQYF	TGCGCCAGCAGCCCCCGGGCAGGGGCCCCGGAGACCCAGTACTTC
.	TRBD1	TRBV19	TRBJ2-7	CASSSRGQGFDEQYF	TGTGCCAGTAGTTCCCGGGGACAGGGTTTCGACGAGCAGTACTTC
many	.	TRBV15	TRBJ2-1	CATSRGRSDEQFF	TGTGCCACCAGCAGAGGGAGGTCCGATGAGCAGTTCTTC
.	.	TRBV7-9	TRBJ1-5	CASSHGGLGQPQHF	TGTGCCAGCAGCCACGGGGGGCTCGGGCAGCCCCAGCATTTT
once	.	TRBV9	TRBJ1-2	CASSGGRRTERNGYTF	TGTGCCAGCAGCGGGGGTCGTAGGACAGAGAGAAATGGCTACACCTTC
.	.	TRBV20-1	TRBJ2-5	CSASSVETQYF	TGCAGTGCTTCTAGCGTCGAGACCCAGTACTTC
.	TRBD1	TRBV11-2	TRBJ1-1	CASSEQGGTEAFF	TGTGCCAGCAGTGAACAGGGGGGCACTGAAGCTTTCTTT